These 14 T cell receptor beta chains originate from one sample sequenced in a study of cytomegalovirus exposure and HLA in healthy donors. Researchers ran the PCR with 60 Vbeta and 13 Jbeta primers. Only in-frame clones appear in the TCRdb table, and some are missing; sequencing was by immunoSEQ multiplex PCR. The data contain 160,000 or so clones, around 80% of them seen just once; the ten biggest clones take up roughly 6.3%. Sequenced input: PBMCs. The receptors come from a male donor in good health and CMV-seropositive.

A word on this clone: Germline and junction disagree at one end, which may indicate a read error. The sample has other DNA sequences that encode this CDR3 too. The CDR3: CASSFRGEQRELNEQYF. The CDR3 region has the DNA TGCGCCAGCAGCTTTAGGGGGGAGCAGCGGGAGTTGAACGAGCAGTACTTC. V usage is TRBV7-2 and J usage is TRBJ2-7; 8 bases are shared with TRBD2. The CDR3 totals 17 residues. Germline V gives CDR1 SGHTA, CDR2 FQGNSA.

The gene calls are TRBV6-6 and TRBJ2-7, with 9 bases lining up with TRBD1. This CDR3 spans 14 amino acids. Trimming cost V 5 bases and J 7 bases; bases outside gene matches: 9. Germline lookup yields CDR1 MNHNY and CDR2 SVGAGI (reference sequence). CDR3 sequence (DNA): TGTGCCAGCAGTAAGACAGGGGGAACGGGGGAGCAGTACTTC. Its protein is CASSKTGGTGEQYF.

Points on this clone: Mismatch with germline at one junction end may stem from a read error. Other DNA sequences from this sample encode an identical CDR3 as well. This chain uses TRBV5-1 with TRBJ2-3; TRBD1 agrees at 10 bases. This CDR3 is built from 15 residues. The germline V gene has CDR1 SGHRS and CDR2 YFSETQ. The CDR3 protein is CASSYGTGETDTQYF. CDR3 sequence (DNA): TGTGCCAGCAGCTACGGGACAGGGGAAACAGATACGCAGTATTTT.

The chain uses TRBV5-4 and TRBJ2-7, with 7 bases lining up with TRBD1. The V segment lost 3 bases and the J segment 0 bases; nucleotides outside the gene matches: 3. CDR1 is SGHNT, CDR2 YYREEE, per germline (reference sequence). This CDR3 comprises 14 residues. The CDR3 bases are TGTGCCAGCAGCTATTCAGGGGGCTCCTACGAGCAGTACTTC. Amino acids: CASSYSGGSYEQYF. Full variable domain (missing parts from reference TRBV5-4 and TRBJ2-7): ETGVTQSPTHLIKTRGQQVTLRCSSQSGHNTVSWYQQALGQGPQFIFQYYREEENGRGNFPPRFSGLQFPNYSSELNVNALELDDSALYLCASSYSGGSYEQYFGPGTRLTVT.

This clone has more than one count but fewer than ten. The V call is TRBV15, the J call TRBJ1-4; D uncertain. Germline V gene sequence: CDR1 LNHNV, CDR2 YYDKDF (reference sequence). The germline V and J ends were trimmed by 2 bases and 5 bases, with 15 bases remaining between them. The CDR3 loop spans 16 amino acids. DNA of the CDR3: TGTGCCACCAGCAGATCTATGGACTCCGGAAATGAAAAACTGTTTTTT. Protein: CATSRSMDSGNEKLFF.

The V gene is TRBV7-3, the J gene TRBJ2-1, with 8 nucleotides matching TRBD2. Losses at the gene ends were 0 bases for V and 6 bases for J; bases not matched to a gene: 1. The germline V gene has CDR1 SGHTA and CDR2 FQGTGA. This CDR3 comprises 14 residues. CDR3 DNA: TGTGCCAGCAGCTTAACTGGGACTAGCAATGAGCAGTTCTTC. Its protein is CASSLTGTSNEQFF.

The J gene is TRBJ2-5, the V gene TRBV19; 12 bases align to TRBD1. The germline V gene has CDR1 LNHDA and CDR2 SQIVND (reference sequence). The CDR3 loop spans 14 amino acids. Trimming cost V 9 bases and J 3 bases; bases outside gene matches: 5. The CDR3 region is CASRDRGREETQYF. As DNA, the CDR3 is TGTGCCAGCAGGGACAGGGGGCGGGAAGAGACCCAGTACTTC. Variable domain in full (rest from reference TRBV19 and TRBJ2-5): DGGITQSPKYLFRKEGQNVTLSCEQNLNHDAMYWYRQDPGQGLRLIYYSQIVNDFQKGDIAEGYSVSREKKESFPLTVTSAQKNPTAFYLCASRDRGREETQYFGPGTRLLVL.

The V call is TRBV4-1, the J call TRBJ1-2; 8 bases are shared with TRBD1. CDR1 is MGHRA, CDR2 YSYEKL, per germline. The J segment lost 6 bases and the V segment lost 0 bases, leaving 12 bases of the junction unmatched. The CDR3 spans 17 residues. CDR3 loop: CASSQETHVRGPHGYTF. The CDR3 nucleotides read TGCGCCAGCAGCCAAGAGACTCATGTCAGGGGGCCTCATGGCTACACCTTC.

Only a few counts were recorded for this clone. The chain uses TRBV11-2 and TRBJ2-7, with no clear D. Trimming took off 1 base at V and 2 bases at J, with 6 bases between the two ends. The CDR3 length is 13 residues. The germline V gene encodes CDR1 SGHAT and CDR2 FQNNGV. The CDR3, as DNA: TGTGCCAGCAGCTTAGGCCGGGCCTACGAGCAGTACTTC. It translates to CASSLGRAYEQYF. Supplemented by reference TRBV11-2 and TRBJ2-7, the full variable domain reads EAGVAQSPRYKIIEKRQSVAFWCNPISGHATLYWYQQILGQGPKLLIQFQNNGVVDDSQLPKDRFSAERLKGVDSTLKIQPAKLEDSAVYLCASSLGRAYEQYFGPGTRLTVT.

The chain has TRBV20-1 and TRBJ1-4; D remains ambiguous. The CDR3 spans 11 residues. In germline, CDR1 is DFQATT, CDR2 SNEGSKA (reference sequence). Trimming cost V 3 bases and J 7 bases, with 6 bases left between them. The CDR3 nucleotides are TGCAGTGCTAGTGCCGGTGAAAAACTGTTTTTT. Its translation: CSASAGEKLFF.

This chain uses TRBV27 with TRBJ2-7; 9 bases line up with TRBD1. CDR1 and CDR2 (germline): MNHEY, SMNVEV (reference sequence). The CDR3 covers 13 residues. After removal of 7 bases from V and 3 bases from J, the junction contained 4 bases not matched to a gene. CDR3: CASKRTGVYEQYF. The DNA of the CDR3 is TGTGCCAGCAAGCGGACAGGGGTCTACGAGCAGTACTTC.

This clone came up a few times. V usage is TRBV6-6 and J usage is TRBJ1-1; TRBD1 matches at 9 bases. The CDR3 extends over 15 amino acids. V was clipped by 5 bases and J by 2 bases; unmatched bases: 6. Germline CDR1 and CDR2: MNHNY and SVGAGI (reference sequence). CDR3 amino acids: CASSSGQGTNTEAFF. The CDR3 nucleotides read TGTGCCAGCAGTAGTGGACAGGGGACCAACACTGAAGCTTTCTTT.

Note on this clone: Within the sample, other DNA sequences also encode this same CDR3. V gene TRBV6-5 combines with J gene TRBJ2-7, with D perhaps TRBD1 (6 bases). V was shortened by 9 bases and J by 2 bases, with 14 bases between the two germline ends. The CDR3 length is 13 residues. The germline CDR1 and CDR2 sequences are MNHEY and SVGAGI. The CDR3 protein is CASRTGTPYEQYF. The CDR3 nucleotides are TGTGCCAGTAGAACAGGGACCCCCTACGAGCAGTACTTC.

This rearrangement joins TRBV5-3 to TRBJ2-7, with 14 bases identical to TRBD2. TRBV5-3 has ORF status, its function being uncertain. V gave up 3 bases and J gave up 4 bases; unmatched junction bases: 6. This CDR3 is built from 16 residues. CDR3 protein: CARSSTGLAGAYEQYF. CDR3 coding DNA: TGTGCCAGAAGCTCGACGGGACTAGCGGGAGCGTACGAGCAGTACTTC.